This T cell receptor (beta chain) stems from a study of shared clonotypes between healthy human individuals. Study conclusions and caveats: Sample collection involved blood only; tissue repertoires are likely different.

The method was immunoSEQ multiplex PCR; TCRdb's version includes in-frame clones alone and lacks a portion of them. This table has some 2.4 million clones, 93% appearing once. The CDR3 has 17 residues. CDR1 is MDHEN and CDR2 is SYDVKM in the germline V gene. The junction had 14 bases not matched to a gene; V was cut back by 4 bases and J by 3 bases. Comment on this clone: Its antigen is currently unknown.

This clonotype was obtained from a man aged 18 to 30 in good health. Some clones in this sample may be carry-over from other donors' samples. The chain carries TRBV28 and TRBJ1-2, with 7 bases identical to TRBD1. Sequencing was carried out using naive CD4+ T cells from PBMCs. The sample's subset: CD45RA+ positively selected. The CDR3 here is CASSSPLDQGVDYGYTF. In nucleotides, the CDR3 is TGTGCCAGCAGTTCCCCCCTCGATCAGGGGGTTGACTATGGCTACACCTTC.